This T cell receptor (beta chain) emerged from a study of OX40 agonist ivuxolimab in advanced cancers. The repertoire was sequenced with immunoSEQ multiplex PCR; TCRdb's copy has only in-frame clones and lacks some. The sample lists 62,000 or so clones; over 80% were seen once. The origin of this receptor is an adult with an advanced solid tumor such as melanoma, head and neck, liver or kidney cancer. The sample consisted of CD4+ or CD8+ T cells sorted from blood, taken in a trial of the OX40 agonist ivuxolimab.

CDR3 nucleotide sequence: TGTGCCAGCTATGAGGGCGAGAAAAACACTGAAGCTTTCTTT. Residues: CASYEGEKNTEAFF. The J gene is TRBJ1-1, the V gene TRBV6-5; D is undetermined. The germline V gene has CDR1 MNHEY and CDR2 SVGAGI. CDR3 length equals 14 residues. V lost 8 bases and J 2 bases, leaving 15 bases between the germline ends.